This record concerns one T cell receptor beta chain sequence. Its antigen is unidentified. Sequenced by immunoSEQ multiplex PCR; TCRdb stores in-frame clones only, minus some. The sample lists around 100,000 clones, about 96% seen once, with around 2.2% in the top ten. These data belong to a study of OX40 agonist ivuxolimab in advanced cancers. Across the study: Dose-escalation cases comprised hepatocellular carcinoma, melanoma, renal cell or head and neck cancer. Whole-study findings and limits: More expanded clones were seen, on average, in CD8+ T cells than in CD4+. Clones of CD4+ and CD8+ blood T cells grew by week 6 at doses of 0.1 to 3.0 mg/kg.

The CDR3 has 15 residues. CDR1 SGHAT and CDR2 FQNNGV come from the germline V gene. Trimming removed 4 bases from V and 2 bases from J, with 14 bases in between. This material consisted of CD4+ or CD8+ T cells sorted from blood, taken in a trial of the OX40 agonist ivuxolimab. The clonotype was recovered from an adult with an advanced solid tumor such as melanoma, head and neck, liver or kidney cancer. V usage is TRBV11-2 and J usage is TRBJ1-2; possible D gene TRBD1, 5 bases. The CDR3 bases are TGTGCCAGCAGCTCGGTCAGGGAAGAGAACTATGGCTACACCTTC. The encoded protein is CASSSVREENYGYTF.